In its sample, the clone carrying this T cell receptor (beta chain) was seen a few times. What it binds is not known. At one end the junction does not follow the germline gene, possibly because of a read error. Only in-frame clones appear in the TCRdb table, and some are missing; sequencing was by immunoSEQ multiplex PCR. Counted here are roughly 35,000 clones, 70% to 90% occurring once; the ten biggest clones make up 2.5% to 3.5%. Per germline, CDR1 MNHNS and CDR2 SASEGT. This CDR3 has 13 amino acids. This specimen belongs to a study of lymphopenia after photon versus proton radiotherapy. Findings and caveats of the study: Post-nadir diversity loss with photons came from oligoclonal expansion, particularly CD8+ Temra cells. Photon-treated patients lost naive T cells and TCR diversity; proton-treated stayed stable. Post-nadir TCR diversity decline inversely tracked overall survival among those who died.

This chain uses TRBV6-1 with TRBJ1-2; D is ambiguous. The specimen was peripheral blood, collected from a patient treated with photon-based radiotherapy. The TCR was taken from a man aged 45-65 years with gastric cancer. The CDR3 reads CASSAGSKYGYTF. The CDR3, as DNA: TGTGCCAGCAGCGCCGGGTCTAAATATGGCTACACCTTC.